This record looks at one TCR beta chain sequence and its context. The data were obtained in a study of early T cells in non-severe SARS-CoV-2 infection. Turning to the study itself: From unsorted whole blood, bulk RNA was sequenced, and the chains remained unpaired.

Individual cDNA molecules each received unique molecular identifiers attached to them. TCRdb independently ran MiXCR on the 5' RACE reads; one entry per CDR3 protein. Of roughly 67,000 distinct CDR3 sequences in the sample, 12% were seen once. The germline V gene encodes CDR1 MNHEY and CDR2 SVGAGI. This CDR3 contains 14 residues. V shed 2 bases and J shed 10 bases, with 15 bases lying between them. The sequenced material came from whole blood. The source of this sequence is an adult who was a healthcare worker with PCR-confirmed SARS-CoV-2 infection or an uninfected control (not recorded which). This chain links TRBV6-5 with TRBJ2-1; possible D gene TRBD2, 6 bases. CDR3 nucleotides: TGTGCCAGCAGTTACGGGACTTTAGACCGCGAGCAGTTCTTC. It codes for CASSYGTLDREQFF.